The rows below give T cell receptor beta chains drawn from one sample of a study of spatial heterogeneity in lung cancer. TCRdb independently ran MiXCR on the 5' RACE reads; one entry per CDR3 protein. The table lists about 22,000 distinct CDR3 sequences, around 8.8% of them singletons. The sample consisted of lung tumor tissue, taken at surgery. The receptors derive from a male donor with early-stage non-small cell lung cancer. The CDR3 runs from the conserved cysteine through the conserved F or W. D genes are given only for firm matches. Rows may omit the clone size; those that give it use once, few, many or a size class.

D gene	V gene	clone size	J gene	CDR3 DNA	CDR3 protein
NA	TRBV7-2	NA	TRBJ1-1	TGTGCCAGCGGGGTGAACACTGAAGCTTTCTTT	CASGVNTEAFF
NA	TRBV6-2/TRBV6-3	many	TRBJ2-7	TGTGCCAGCAGTTACTCCGACGAGCAGTACTTC	CASSYSDEQYF
NA	TRBV5-1	few	TRBJ2-1	TGCGCCAGCAGCTTGGTGGGCAACAATGAGCAGTTCTTC	CASSLVGNNEQFF
TRBD1	TRBV10-3	many	TRBJ2-7	TGTGCCACCACAGGGGCGATCAGCGAGCAGTACTTC	CATTGAISEQYF
NA	TRBV3-1	many	TRBJ2-3	TGTGCCAGCAGCCAAGGGTGGGGCGGCTCCACAGATACGCAGTATTTT	CASSQGWGGSTDTQYF
NA	TRBV11-2	many	TRBJ2-2	TGTGCCAGCAGTCGGGGCTCCGGGGAGCTGTTTTTT	CASSRGSGELFF
TRBD1	TRBV5-6	many	TRBJ1-1	TGTGCCAGCAGCTTGAGGTTGGCAGGGGGAGCTTTCTTT	CASSLRLAGGAFF
NA	TRBV18	medium-sized	TRBJ1-2	TGTGCCAGCTCACCACCGCAGGACAGCTATGGCTACACCTTC	CASSPPQDSYGYTF
TRBD1	TRBV7-9	few	TRBJ1-6	TGTGCCAGCAGCTTAATAGGGGGCGTGTGGAATTCACCCCTCCACTTT	CASSLIGGVWNSPLHF
NA	TRBV5-1	many	TRBJ2-3	TGCGCCAGCAGTCCGAAAGGGACAGATACGCAGTATTTT	CASSPKGTDTQYF
TRBD2	TRBV7-2	many	TRBJ2-1	TGTGCCAGCAGCCCGACAGCGGGAGAGGGTAACAATGAGCAGTTCTTC	CASSPTAGEGNNEQFF
NA	TRBV5-1	many	TRBJ2-7	TGCGCCAGCAGCGGGGGACGGTCCGGTGCGCGGTACGAGCAGTACTTC	CASSGGRSGARYEQYF
TRBD1	TRBV27	many	TRBJ1-1	TGTGCCAGCAGGGGGACAGGGGCGCGTTCATCTGAAGCTTTCTTT	CASRGTGARSSEAFF